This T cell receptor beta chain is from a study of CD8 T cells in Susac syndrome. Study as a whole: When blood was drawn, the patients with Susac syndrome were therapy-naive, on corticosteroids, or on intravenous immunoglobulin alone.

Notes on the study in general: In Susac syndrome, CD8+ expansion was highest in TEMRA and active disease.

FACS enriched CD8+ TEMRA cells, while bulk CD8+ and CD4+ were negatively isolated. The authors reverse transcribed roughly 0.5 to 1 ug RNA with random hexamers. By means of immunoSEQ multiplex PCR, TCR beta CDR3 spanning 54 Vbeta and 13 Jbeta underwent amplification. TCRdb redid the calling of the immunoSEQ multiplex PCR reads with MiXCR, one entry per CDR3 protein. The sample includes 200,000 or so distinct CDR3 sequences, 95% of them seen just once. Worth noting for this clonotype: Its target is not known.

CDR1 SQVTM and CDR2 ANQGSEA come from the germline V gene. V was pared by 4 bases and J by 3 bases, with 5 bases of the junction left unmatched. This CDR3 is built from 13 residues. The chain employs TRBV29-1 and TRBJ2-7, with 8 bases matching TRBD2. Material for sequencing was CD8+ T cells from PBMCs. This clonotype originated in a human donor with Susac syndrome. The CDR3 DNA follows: TGCAGCGTTGTAAGCGGGAGTTACTACGAGCAGTACTTC. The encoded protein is CSVVSGSYYEQYF.